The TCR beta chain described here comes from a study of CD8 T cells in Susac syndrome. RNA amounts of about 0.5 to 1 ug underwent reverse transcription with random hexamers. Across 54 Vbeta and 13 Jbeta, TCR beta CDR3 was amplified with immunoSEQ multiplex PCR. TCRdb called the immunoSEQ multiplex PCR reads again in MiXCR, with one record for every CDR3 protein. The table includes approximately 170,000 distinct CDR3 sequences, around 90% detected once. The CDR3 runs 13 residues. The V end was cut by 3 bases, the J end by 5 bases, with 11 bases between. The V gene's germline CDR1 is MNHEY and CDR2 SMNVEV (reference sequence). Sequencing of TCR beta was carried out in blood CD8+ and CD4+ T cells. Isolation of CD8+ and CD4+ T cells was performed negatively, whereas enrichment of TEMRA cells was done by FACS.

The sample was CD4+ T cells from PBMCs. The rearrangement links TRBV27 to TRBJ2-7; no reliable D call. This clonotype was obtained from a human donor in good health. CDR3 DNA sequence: TGTGCCAGCAGTTTTTCGTGGCAGAACGAGCAGTACTTC. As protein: CASSFSWQNEQYF.